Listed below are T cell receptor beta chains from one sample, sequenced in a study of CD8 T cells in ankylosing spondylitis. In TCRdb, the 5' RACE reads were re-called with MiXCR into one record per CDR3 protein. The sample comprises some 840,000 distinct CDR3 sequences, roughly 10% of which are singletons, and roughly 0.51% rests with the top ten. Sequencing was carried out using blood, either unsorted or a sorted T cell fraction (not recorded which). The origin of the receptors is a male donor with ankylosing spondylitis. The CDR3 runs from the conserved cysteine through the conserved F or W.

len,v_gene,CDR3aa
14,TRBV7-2,CASSFGIPGSPLHF
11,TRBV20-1,CSVTSANEQYF
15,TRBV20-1,CSAIPGQSPQETQYF
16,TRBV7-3,CASTPTQGFVNYGYTF
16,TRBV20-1,CSATVAGGPLSGELFF
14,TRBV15,CATSRGTGGYEQYF
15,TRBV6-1,CASRRITGGDSPLHF
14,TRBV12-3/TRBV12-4,CASSLFGGNTEAFF
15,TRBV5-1,CASSPRQGSTDTQYF
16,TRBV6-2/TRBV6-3,CASNRNLLADQETQYF
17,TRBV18,CASSPALSGSSTYEQFF
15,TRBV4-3,CASSQERVGDDEQYF
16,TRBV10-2,CASSGTGGVYTGELFF
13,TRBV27,CASSYRTGDGYTF
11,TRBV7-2,CASSLGGVLTF
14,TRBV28,CASRGDRVGEKLFF
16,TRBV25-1,CASSEQRRTSTDTQYF
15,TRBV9,CASSVDGQGDQPQHF
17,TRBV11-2,CASSSITFRQGRSPLHF
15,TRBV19,CASNTPGLSYNEQFF
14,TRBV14,CASSQRAMNTEAFF
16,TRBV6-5,CASSYQGVRSPDTQYF
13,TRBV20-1,CSAREWTAETQYF
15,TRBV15,CATSRGTSTADTQYF
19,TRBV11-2,CASSSLLRLAGGTTDTQYF
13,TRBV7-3,CASSSYYTDTQYF